This T cell receptor (beta chain) was sequenced in a study of T cell repertoires in cytomegalovirus infection. Study-wide results and caveats: The ex vivo response was dominated by HLA-C-restricted CMV-specific TCR beta clonotypes.

Regarding this clonotype: Its antigen is unknown. One end of the junction varies from germline; a read error may be responsible.

Germline-derived CDR1 and CDR2 are MDHEN and SYDVKM. This CDR3 has 13 residues. TCRdb fed the reads into MiXCR, producing one record per CDR3 protein. Altogether 200,000 or so distinct CDR3 sequences are present, roughly 19% being singletons, with the ten largest covering about 2.9%. Sequences were obtained from PBMCs. The chain has TRBV28 and TRBJ1-2; D remains unclear. This clonotype originated in a human donor in good health (CMV status not recorded). Some clones in this sample may be carry-over from other donors' samples. CDR3 loop: CAGRMPTGYGYTF. The DNA of the CDR3 is TGTGCCGGCAGAATGCCAACCGGGTATGGCTACACCTTC.